One sample yielded the 31 T cell receptor beta chains listed below, sequenced in a study of identical twins. One entry per CDR3 protein, called by TCRdb with MiXCR from the 5' RACE reads. The table lists around 960,000 distinct CDR3 sequences, approximately 13% of them singletons. This sample was shared with a second study, whose subject was yellow fever vaccine responses in identical twins.

Specimen: PBMCs. The receptors originated from a woman between 18 and 29 years old in good health.

This clonotype was detected only a few times. The V call is TRBV12-3 or TRBV12-4, the J call TRBJ2-7; possibly TRBD1 for D (6 bases). Deletions cut 4 bases from V and 3 bases from J, with 22 bases between. The CDR3 covers 17 residues. The CDR3 here is CASSSQAPRGMIYEQYF. The CDR3 region has the DNA TGTGCCAGCAGTTCCCAGGCACCCAGGGGAATGATCTACGAGCAGTACTTC.

There are many counts of this clonotype. The chain recombines TRBV4-1 with TRBJ2-1; 8 bases are a match to TRBD2. CDR1 and CDR2 (germline): MGHRA, YSYEKL. The CDR3 covers 15 residues. V shed 11 bases and J 4 bases; nucleotides not matched to a gene: 13. CDR3 nucleotide sequence: TGCGCCTGCACCTCCGGGGGGGGGCCGTACAATGAGCAGTTCTTC. Protein sequence: CACTSGGGPYNEQFF.

This clonotype was detected many times. This sequence joins TRBV5-5 and TRBJ1-5; D unresolved. CDR3 length: 13 residues. Trimming pared 0 bases from V and 5 bases from J, leaving 6 bases between. Germline V gives CDR1 SGHKS, CDR2 YYEKEE (reference sequence). This chain's CDR3 is CASSLGSYQPQHF. CDR3 sequence (DNA): TGTGCCAGCAGCTTGGGGAGTTATCAGCCCCAGCATTTT.

The table lists this clonotype with a few counts. This chain uses TRBV14 with TRBJ2-1, with 8 bases fitting TRBD1. Trimming at V came to 3 bases and at J to 6 bases, leaving 16 bases not matched to a gene. Germline loops: CDR1 SGHDN, CDR2 FVKESK. CDR3 length: 18 amino acids. The CDR3 sequence: CASSQSLAGGSLFNEQFF. DNA for the CDR3: TGTGCCAGCAGCCAGTCTTTGGCAGGGGGCTCGTTGTTCAATGAGCAGTTCTTC.

V usage is TRBV7-3 and J usage is TRBJ2-5, with D hard to call. V lost 0 bases and J 2 bases, leaving 4 bases between the germline ends. The CDR3 runs 13 residues. Germline values: CDR1 SGHTA, CDR2 FQGTGA. DNA of the CDR3: TGTGCCAGCAGCTTAACCCAGCAAGAGACCCAGTACTTC. It codes for CASSLTQQETQYF.

The chain is built from TRBV20-1 and TRBJ2-7; the match to TRBD2 covers 10 bases. Germline loops: CDR1 DFQATT, CDR2 SNEGSKA (reference sequence). The CDR3 sequence is 13 residues long. V shed 5 bases, J shed 2 bases, and the junction held 3 bases outside the gene matches. The CDR3 sequence is CSAGTSETYEQYV. Here the CDR3 DNA reads TGCAGTGCTGGGACTAGCGAGACCTACGAGCAGTACGTC.

This clonotype was picked up many times. The rearrangement uses TRBV6-1 and TRBJ2-1; D ambiguous. Trimming removed 6 bases at V and 7 bases at J, with 13 bases between. In germline, CDR1 is MNHNS, CDR2 SASEGT. The CDR3 covers 13 residues. The CDR3 DNA reads as TGTGCCAGCAGAGGGCCTGGGTTGAATGAGCAGTTCTTC. It is translated as CASRGPGLNEQFF.

This clonotype was found a few times. The V and J genes are TRBV2 and TRBJ2-1, with 16 bases identical to TRBD2. From germline, CDR1 is SNHLY and CDR2 FYNNEI. This CDR3 contains 21 residues. The junction had 16 bases not matched to a gene; V was cut back by 7 bases and J by 1 base. This CDR3 reads CASTPLTGTSGREYSYNEQFF. CDR3 sequence (DNA): TGTGCCAGCACCCCCCTCACCGGGACTAGCGGGAGGGAATATTCCTACAATGAGCAGTTCTTC.

This clonotype appeared many times. V is TRBV20-1 and J is TRBJ2-2; D gene unclear. The V end was cut by 0 bases, the J end by 2 bases, with 1 base between. This CDR3 region has 12 residues. Germline values: CDR1 DFQATT, CDR2 SNEGSKA (reference sequence). The CDR3 region is CSARENTGELFF. CDR3 nucleotide sequence: TGCAGTGCTAGAGAAAACACCGGGGAGCTGTTTTTT.

This clonotype was seen only a few times. The V call is TRBV6-1, the J call TRBJ2-7; 7 nucleotides line up with TRBD1. V shed 6 bases and J 3 bases; nucleotides not matched to a gene: 5. This CDR3 comprises 13 residues. Germline V gene lookup returns CDR1 MNHNS and CDR2 SASEGT. CDR3 residues: CASSPRQGYEQYV. In nucleotides, the CDR3 is TGTGCCAGCAGCCCAAGACAGGGCTACGAGCAGTACGTC.

This chain joins TRBV4-1 and TRBJ2-1, with 8 bases identical to TRBD1. The CDR3 runs 18 residues. Germline V lookup: CDR1 MGHRA, CDR2 YSYEKL. Unmatched junction bases numbered 11, after V lost 3 bases and J lost 1 base. The CDR3 DNA follows: TGCGCCAGCAGCCATATTTCAGGGGGCAGGAGATCCTACAATGAGCAGTTCTTC. It encodes CASSHISGGRRSYNEQFF.

This chain links TRBV7-2 with TRBJ1-1; 7 positions agree with TRBD1. This CDR3 has 15 amino acids. Germline values: CDR1 SGHTA, CDR2 FQGNSA. V shed 4 bases and J 2 bases; nucleotides not matched to a gene: 7. The CDR3: CASSSGQALNTEAFF. DNA of the CDR3: TGTGCCAGCAGCTCAGGACAGGCCCTTAACACTGAAGCTTTCTTT.

This clonotype occurred many times. The gene calls are TRBV5-6 and TRBJ1-2, with D perhaps matching TRBD1 (5 bases). Germline-derived CDR1 and CDR2 are SGHDT and YYEEEE. The CDR3 has 16 amino acids. Trimming removed 2 bases from V and 2 bases from J, with 16 bases in between. The CDR3 is CASSFFVPTENYGYTF. The CDR3, as DNA: TGTGCCAGCAGCTTTTTCGTCCCGACAGAAAACTATGGCTACACCTTC.

This clonotype showed up just a few times. This sequence joins TRBV3-1 and TRBJ1-1; 7 positions agree with TRBD1. The V and J ends lost 6 bases and 3 bases, in that order; junction bases with no gene match: 7. The CDR3 has 14 residues. Germline assignment: CDR1 LGHDT and CDR2 YNNKEL (reference sequence). CDR3: CASRIRGGDTEAFF. The CDR3 DNA reads TGTGCCAGCAGAATCAGGGGGGGAGACACTGAAGCTTTCTTT.

The chain has TRBV15 and TRBJ1-3; no reliable D call. This CDR3 comprises 13 residues. Trimming cost V 5 bases and J 8 bases, with 13 bases left between them. CDR1 is LNHNV, CDR2 YYDKDF, per germline (reference sequence). This CDR3 is CATSVRSEDTIYF. DNA of the CDR3: TGTGCCACCAGCGTTCGGAGTGAGGACACCATATATTTT. The full variable domain, in which reference TRBV15 and TRBJ1-3 provide the parts outside the CDR3, is DAMVIQNPRYQVTQFGKPVTLSCSQTLNHNVMYWYQQKSSQAPKLLFHYYDKDFNNEADTPDNFQSRRPNTSFCFLDIRSPGLGDTAMYLCATSVRSEDTIYFGEGSWLTVV.

The genes are TRBV9 and TRBJ2-3; D may be TRBD1 or TRBD2 (5 bases each). Trimming stripped 0 bases from V and 0 bases from J, with 8 bases between. CDR1 is SGDLS and CDR2 is YYNGEE in the germline V gene. CDR3 length: 15 residues. CDR3: CASSVEWGSTDTQYF. As DNA, the CDR3 is TGTGCCAGCAGCGTAGAATGGGGGAGCACAGATACGCAGTATTTT.

The chain couples TRBV12-3 or TRBV12-4 to TRBJ2-1; D may be TRBD2 (6 bases). Deletions cut 1 base from V and 0 bases from J, with 13 bases between. The CDR3 has 17 residues. This chain's CDR3 is CASSLDRAGSSYNEQFF. The CDR3 DNA is TGTGCCAGCAGTTTAGATCGGGCCGGGAGCTCCTACAATGAGCAGTTCTTC.

The V gene is TRBV6-6, the J gene TRBJ2-3; D is unclear. This CDR3 comprises 13 residues. V was pared by 6 bases and J by 3 bases, with 10 bases between. Per germline, CDR1 MNHNY and CDR2 SVGAGI (reference sequence). The CDR3 protein is CASRRVVTDTQYF. The CDR3 coding sequence is TGTGCCAGCAGACGGGTAGTTACAGATACGCAGTATTTT.

Ten or more counts support this clonotype. The chain joins TRBV20-1 to TRBJ1-1; D unclear. Per germline, CDR1 DFQATT and CDR2 SNEGSKA (reference sequence). CDR3 length equals 12 residues. Trimming took off 2 bases at V and 11 bases at J, with 15 bases between the two ends. CDR3 region: CSARRGAVEAFF. The CDR3 DNA reads as TGCAGTGCTAGACGTGGAGCCGTCGAGGCTTTCTTT.

The rearrangement joins TRBV7-9 to TRBJ1-1, with a tentative D call TRBD1 (5 bases). The germline gives CDR1 SEHNR, CDR2 FQNEAQ (reference sequence). The V and J ends lost 5 bases and 6 bases respectively, with 13 bases between them. CDR3 length: 13 residues. CDR3 sequence: CASSLDVQAEAFF. The CDR3 DNA reads as TGTGCCAGCAGCCTCGACGTACAGGCTGAAGCTTTCTTT. The full variable domain, rest sourced from reference TRBV7-9 and TRBJ1-1, is DTGVSQNPRHKITKRGQNVTFRCDPISEHNRLYWYRQTLGQGPEFLTYFQNEAQLEKSRLLSDRFSAERPKGSFSTLEIQRTEQGDSAMYLCASSLDVQAEAFFGQGTRLTVV.

J is TRBJ2-2 and V is TRBV19; D is uncertain. Germline V gene lookup returns CDR1 LNHDA and CDR2 SQIVND (reference sequence). The CDR3 runs to 13 residues. V lost 3 bases to trimming and J lost 7 bases, with 9 bases between them. CDR3: CASSIRPLGELFF. The CDR3 DNA reads as TGTGCCAGTAGTATCCGGCCCCTCGGGGAGCTGTTTTTT.

This clonotype was detected only a few times. The J gene is TRBJ2-1, the V gene TRBV7-2, with D unresolved. CDR1 and CDR2 from the germline V gene are SGHTA and FQGNSA. Trimming took off 4 bases at V and 3 bases at J, with 16 bases between the two ends. The CDR3 extends over 16 amino acids. The CDR3 coding sequence is TGTGCCAGCAGCTCTAAGACACCCTACGTCTACAATGAGCAGTTCTTC. It encodes CASSSKTPYVYNEQFF.

The gene calls are TRBV20-1 and TRBJ2-1, with a possible D match to TRBD2 (5 bases). The CDR3 is 16 amino acids. From germline, CDR1 is DFQATT and CDR2 SNEGSKA (reference sequence). The ends were cut back, 1 base at V and 0 bases at J, with 13 bases in the middle. The CDR3 loop reads CSARVGDWSSYNEQFF. CDR3 DNA sequence: TGCAGTGCTAGAGTGGGAGACTGGAGCTCCTACAATGAGCAGTTCTTC.

This clonotype was picked up a small number of times. V is TRBV14 and J is TRBJ2-7; 8 bases align to TRBD1. This CDR3 is built from 16 residues. The ends lost 2 bases at V and 0 bases at J; junction bases unmatched: 6. Germline assignment: CDR1 SGHDN and CDR2 FVKESK. Written as DNA, the CDR3 is TGTGCCAGCAGCCAACCAGGGGGCCCACGCTCCTACGAGCAGTACTTC. This codes for CASSQPGGPRSYEQYF. The full variable domain, in which reference TRBV14 and TRBJ2-7 provide the parts outside the CDR3, is EAGVTQFPSHSVIEKGQTVTLRCDPISGHDNLYWYRRVMGKEIKFLLHFVKESKQDESGMPNNRFLAERTGGTYSTLKVQPAELEDSGVYFCASSQPGGPRSYEQYFGPGTRLTVT.

This clonotype has just a few counts. The CDR3, as DNA: TGCGCCAGCAGCTCCCGGAGGTGGGAAGAGACTGGGGCCAACGTCCTGACTTTC. Residues: CASSSRRWEETGANVLTF. The rearrangement links TRBV5-1 to TRBJ2-6; D possibly corresponds to TRBD2 (5 bases). The CDR3 sequence is 18 residues long. Germline loops: CDR1 SGHRS, CDR2 YFSETQ. The ends were cut back, 3 bases at V and 2 bases at J, with 18 bases in the middle.

This clonotype has more than one count but fewer than ten. J is TRBJ1-2 and V is TRBV7-2, with a tentative D call TRBD1 (6 bases). In germline, CDR1 is SGHTA, CDR2 FQGNSA. V lost 0 bases, J lost 4 bases, and 9 bases lay in between. The CDR3 spans 14 residues. As DNA, the CDR3 is TGTGCCAGCAGCTTAGCGATACAGGGCTATGGCTACACCTTC. Translated: CASSLAIQGYGYTF.

This clonotype was observed a few times. J is TRBJ2-7 and V is TRBV20-1; either TRBD1 or TRBD2 may supply D (6 bases each). Germline CDR1 is DFQATT and CDR2 is SNEGSKA (reference sequence). The CDR3 extends over 12 amino acids. The V end was cut by 2 bases, the J end by 6 bases, with 11 bases between. CDR3 in DNA: TGCAGTGCTAGAATCGGGGGCTCCGAGCAGTACGTC. Its translation: CSARIGGSEQYV.

The table lists this clonotype with many counts. This chain uses TRBV3-1 with TRBJ2-2; D uncertain. Germline V lookup: CDR1 LGHDT, CDR2 YNNKEL (reference sequence). The CDR3 covers 12 residues. V shed 10 bases and J shed 2 bases, with 8 bases lying between them. The CDR3 is CATLKNTGELFF. In DNA, the CDR3 is TGTGCCACCTTAAAAAACACCGGGGAGCTGTTTTTT.

The J gene is TRBJ2-1, the V gene TRBV2, with no clear D. The CDR3 is 13 amino acids. Trimming pared 5 bases from V and 2 bases from J, leaving 7 bases between. Germline values: CDR1 SNHLY, CDR2 FYNNEI. The CDR3 reads CASSMITYNEQFF. The CDR3, as DNA: TGTGCCAGCAGTATGATTACCTACAATGAGCAGTTCTTC.

The V and J genes are TRBV5-1 and TRBJ2-4, with D tentatively TRBD1 (6 bases). The CDR3 has 15 amino acids. Germline CDR1 SGHRS, CDR2 YFSETQ. Trimming took off 0 bases at V and 10 bases at J, with 17 bases between the two ends. CDR3 coding DNA: TGCGCCAGCAGCTTGGTTGTGACAGGCCCTTCGATTCAGTACTTC. Its translation: CASSLVVTGPSIQYF. The variable domain in full, with the rest retrieved from reference TRBV5-1 and TRBJ2-4, is KAGVTQTPRYLIKTRGQQVTLSCSPISGHRSVSWYQQTPGQGLQFLFEYFSETQRNKGNFPGRFSGRQFSNSRSEMNVSTLELGDSALYLCASSLVVTGPSIQYFGAGTRLSVL.

This clonotype was counted only a few times. This chain connects TRBV20-1 to TRBJ2-3; maybe TRBD2 (5 bases). The CDR3 runs 16 residues. Germline V lookup: CDR1 DFQATT, CDR2 SNEGSKA (reference sequence). The ends were cut back, 1 base at V and 5 bases at J, with 19 bases in the middle. The CDR3 DNA follows: TGCAGTGCTAGAGCGGGGAATTTCGGCGTAGGAGATACGCAGTATTTT. This encodes CSARAGNFGVGDTQYF.